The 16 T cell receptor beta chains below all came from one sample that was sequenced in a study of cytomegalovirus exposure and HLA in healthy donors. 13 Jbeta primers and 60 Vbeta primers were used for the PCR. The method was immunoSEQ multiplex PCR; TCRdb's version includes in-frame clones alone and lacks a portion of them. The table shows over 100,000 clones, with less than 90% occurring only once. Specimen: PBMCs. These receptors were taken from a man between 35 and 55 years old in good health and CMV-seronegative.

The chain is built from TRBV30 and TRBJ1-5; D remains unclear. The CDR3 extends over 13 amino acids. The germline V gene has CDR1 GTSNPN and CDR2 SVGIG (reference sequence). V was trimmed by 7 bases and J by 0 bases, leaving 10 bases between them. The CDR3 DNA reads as TGTGCCTACGGGGAGAATAGCAATCAGCCCCAGCATTTT. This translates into CAYGENSNQPQHF.

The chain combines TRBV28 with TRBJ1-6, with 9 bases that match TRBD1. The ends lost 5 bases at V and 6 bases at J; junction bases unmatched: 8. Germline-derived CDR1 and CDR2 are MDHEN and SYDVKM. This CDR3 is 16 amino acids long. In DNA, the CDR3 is TGTGCCAGCAGTACTCTACCGGGACAGGGTAATTCACCCCTCCACTTT. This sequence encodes CASSTLPGQGNSPLHF.

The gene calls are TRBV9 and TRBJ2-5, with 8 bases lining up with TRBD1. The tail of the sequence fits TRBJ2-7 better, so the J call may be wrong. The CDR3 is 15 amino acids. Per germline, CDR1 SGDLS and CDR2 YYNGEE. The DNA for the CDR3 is TGTGCCAGCAGCGTACAGGGACAGGCCTCCTACGAGCAGTACTTC. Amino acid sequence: CASSVQGQASYEQYF.

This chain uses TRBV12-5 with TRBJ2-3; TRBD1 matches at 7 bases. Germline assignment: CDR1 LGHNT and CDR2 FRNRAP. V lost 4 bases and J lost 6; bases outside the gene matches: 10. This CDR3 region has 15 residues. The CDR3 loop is CASGSGTDWFDTQYF. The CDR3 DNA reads TGTGCTAGTGGTTCCGGGACAGACTGGTTCGATACGCAGTATTTT.

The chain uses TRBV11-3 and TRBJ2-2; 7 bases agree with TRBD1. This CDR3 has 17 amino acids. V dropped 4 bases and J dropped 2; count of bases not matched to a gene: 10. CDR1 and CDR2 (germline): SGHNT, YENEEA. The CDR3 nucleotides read TGTGCCAGCAGCTCCTACAGGGGTGAGATCAACACCGGGGAGCTGTTTTTT. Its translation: CASSSYRGEINTGELFF.

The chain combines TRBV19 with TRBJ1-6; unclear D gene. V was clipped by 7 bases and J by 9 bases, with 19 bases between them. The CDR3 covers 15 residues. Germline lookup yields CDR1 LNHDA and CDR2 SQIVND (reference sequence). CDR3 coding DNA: TGTGCCAGTACCTCATCCGGAAAGGGAGGTTCACCCCTCCACTTT. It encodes CASTSSGKGGSPLHF.

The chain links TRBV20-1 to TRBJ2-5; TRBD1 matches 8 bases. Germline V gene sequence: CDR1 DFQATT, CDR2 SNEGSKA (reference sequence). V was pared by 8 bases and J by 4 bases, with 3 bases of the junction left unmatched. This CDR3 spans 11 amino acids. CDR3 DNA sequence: TGCAGTACTGACAGGGGAGAGACCCAGTACTTC. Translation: CSTDRGETQYF.

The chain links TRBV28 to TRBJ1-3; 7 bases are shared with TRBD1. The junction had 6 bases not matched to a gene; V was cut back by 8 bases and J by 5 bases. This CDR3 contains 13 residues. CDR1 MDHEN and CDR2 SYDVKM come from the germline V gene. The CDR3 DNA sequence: TGTGCCAGCTCTACAGGGGCGCGAAACACCATATATTTT. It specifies CASSTGARNTIYF.

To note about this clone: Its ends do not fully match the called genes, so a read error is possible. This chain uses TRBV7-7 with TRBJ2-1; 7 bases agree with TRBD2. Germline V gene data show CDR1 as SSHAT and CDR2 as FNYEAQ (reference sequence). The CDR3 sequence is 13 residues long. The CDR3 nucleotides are TGTGCTAGCAGCTTAAGGACTAGCAATGAGCAGTTCTTC. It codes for CASSLRTSNEQFF. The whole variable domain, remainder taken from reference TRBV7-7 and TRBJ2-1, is GAGVSQSPRYKVTKRGQDVTLRCDPISSHATLYWYQQALGQGPEFLTYFNYEAQPDKSGLPSDRFSAERPEGSISTLTIQRTEQRDSAMYRCASSLRTSNEQFFGPGTRLTVL.

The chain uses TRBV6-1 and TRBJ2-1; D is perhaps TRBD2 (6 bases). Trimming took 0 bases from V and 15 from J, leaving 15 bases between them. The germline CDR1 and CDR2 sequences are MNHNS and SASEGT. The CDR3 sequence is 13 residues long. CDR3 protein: CASSEALRAGPFF. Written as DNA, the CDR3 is TGTGCCAGCAGTGAAGCGCTAAGAGCGGGTCCGTTCTTC.

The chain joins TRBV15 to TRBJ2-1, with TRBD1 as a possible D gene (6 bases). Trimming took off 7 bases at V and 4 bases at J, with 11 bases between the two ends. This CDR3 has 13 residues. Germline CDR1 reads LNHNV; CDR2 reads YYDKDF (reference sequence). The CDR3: CATTTGFYNEQFF. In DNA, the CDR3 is TGTGCCACCACTACAGGGTTTTACAATGAGCAGTTCTTC.

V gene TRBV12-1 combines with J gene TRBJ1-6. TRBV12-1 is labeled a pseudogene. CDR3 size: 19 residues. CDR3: CASSFEFAGRKERDSPLHF. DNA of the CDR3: TGTGCCAGCAGCTTTGAGTTTGCGGGGCGAAAGGAAAGGGATTCACCCCTCCACTTT.

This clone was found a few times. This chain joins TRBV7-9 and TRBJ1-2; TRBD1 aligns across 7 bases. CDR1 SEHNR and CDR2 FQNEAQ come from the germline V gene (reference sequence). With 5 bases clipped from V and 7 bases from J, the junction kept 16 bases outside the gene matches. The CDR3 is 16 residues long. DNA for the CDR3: TGTGCCAGCAGCCCCCCCCGAGCAGGGGGTGAGGGTGGCTACACCTTC. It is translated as CASSPPRAGGEGGYTF.

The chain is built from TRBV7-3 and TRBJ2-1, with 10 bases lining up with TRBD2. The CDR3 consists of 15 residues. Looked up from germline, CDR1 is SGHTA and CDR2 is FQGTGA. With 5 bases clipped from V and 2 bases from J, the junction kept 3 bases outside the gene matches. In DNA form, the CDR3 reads TGTGCCAGCAGCCTTACTAGCGGGGCCTACAATGAGCAGTTCTTC. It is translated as CASSLTSGAYNEQFF.

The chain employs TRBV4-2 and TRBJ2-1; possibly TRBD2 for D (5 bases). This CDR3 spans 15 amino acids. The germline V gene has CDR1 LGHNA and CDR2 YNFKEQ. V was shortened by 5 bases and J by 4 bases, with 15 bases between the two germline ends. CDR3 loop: CASSASSGVYNEQFF. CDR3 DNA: TGTGCCAGCAGCGCCTCGAGCGGAGTATACAATGAGCAGTTCTTC.

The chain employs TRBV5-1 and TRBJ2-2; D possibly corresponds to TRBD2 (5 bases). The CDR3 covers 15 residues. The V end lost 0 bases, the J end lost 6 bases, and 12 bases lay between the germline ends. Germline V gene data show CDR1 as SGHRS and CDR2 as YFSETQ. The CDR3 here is CASSLDRGGPGELFF. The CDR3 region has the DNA TGCGCCAGCAGCTTGGATCGAGGAGGCCCCGGGGAGCTGTTTTTT.